These T cell receptor beta chains were read from a single sample in a study of shared clonotypes between healthy human individuals. The method was immunoSEQ multiplex PCR; TCRdb's version includes in-frame clones alone and lacks a portion of them. Here the sample spans 2 million to 2.5 million clones, around 95% being singletons. Sequenced input: naive CD4+ T cells sorted from blood. The receptors here all came from a man aged 18 to 29 in good health. The CDR3 runs from the conserved cysteine through the conserved F or W. A D gene is named only where the DNA matches it firmly. Not every row has a clone size; where given, it reads once, few, many or a size class.

>-|-|TRBJ2-2|TRBV6-1
TGTGCCAGCAGTTTGCGCCGGGACACCGGGGAGCTGTTTTTT
CASSLRRDTGELFF
>-|-|TRBJ1-1|TRBV7-9
TGTGCCAGCAGCCAAACCGACAGCCCGAACACTGAAGCTTTCTTT
CASSQTDSPNTEAFF
>-|-|TRBJ2-2|TRBV5-4
TGTGCCAGCAGCTTGGCTGGGTCAGCGAACACCGGGGAGCTGTTTTTT
CASSLAGSANTGELFF
>-|TRBD1|TRBJ1-6|TRBV2
TGTGCCAGCAGTCGGGACAGGGAATCACCCCTCCACTTT
CASSRDRESPLHF
>-|TRBD1|TRBJ1-5|TRBV7-2
TGTGCCAGCAGCTTAGGAGACAGGGGGTACGATCAGCCCCAGCATTTT
CASSLGDRGYDQPQHF
>-|-|TRBJ2-5|TRBV7-2
TGTGCCGGCCTTAGAGCCCACACAGAGACCCAGTACTTC
CAGLRAHTETQYF
>-|TRBD1|TRBJ2-3|TRBV5-1
TGCGCCAGCAGCTGGAGCTTAGGGGGCGCAAGCACAGATACGCAGTATTTT
CASSWSLGGASTDTQYF
>-|-|TRBJ1-3|TRBV7-9
TGTGCCAGCAGCTTAGTCCGGGGGGCCTCTGGAAACACCATATATTTT
CASSLVRGASGNTIYF
>-|-|TRBJ2-5|TRBV6-5
TGTGCCAGCGTAGGGGCGACAGAGACCCAGTACTTC
CASVGATETQYF
>-|-|TRBJ2-2|TRBV18
TGTGCCAGCTCACGGGACTCCCCCGGGGAGCTGTTTTTT
CASSRDSPGELFF
>few|TRBD1|TRBJ1-2|TRBV18
TGTGCCAGCTCACTGGAACAGGGGAGTAACTATGGCTACACCTTC
CASSLEQGSNYGYTF
>once|TRBD2|TRBJ2-7|TRBV13
TGTGCCAGCAGCCGGACTAGCGGGGCCTACGAGCAGTACTTC
CASSRTSGAYEQYF
>-|-|TRBJ1-3|TRBV5-1
TGCGCCAGCAGCTTGGTAGGTGCAGCTGGAAACACCATATATTTT
CASSLVGAAGNTIYF
>-|TRBD2|TRBJ2-1|TRBV5-4
TGTGCCAGCAGCCCTGAGGGACTAGCGGGAGGTAATGAGCAGTTCTTC
CASSPEGLAGGNEQFF
>-|TRBD1|TRBJ2-4|TRBV6-7
TGTGCCAGCAGTTACCAGGGACCTACAGGGGATGCCAAAAACATTCAGTACTTC
CASSYQGPTGDAKNIQYF
>-|-|TRBJ1-2|TRBV29-1
TGCAGCGTTGTCGGGGGGCGCGGCTACACCTTC
CSVVGGRGYTF
>-|-|TRBJ2-2|TRBV18
TGTGCCAGCTCCCGTGCTGCGATTCCGACCGGGGAGCTGTTTTTT
CASSRAAIPTGELFF
>-|-|TRBJ2-5|TRBV11-2
TGTGCCAGCAGCTTGTTGCAGGGCCAGTGGGAGACCCAGTACTTC
CASSLLQGQWETQYF
>-|-|TRBJ1-1|TRBV7-9
TGTGCCAGCAGCTTAGCTACTCAGGGAAGGACTGAAGCTTTCTTT
CASSLATQGRTEAFF
>-|-|TRBJ1-4|TRBV5-1
TGCGCCAGCAGCTATAATCGGCAGGGGCCGGGGGAAAAACTGTTTTTT
CASSYNRQGPGEKLFF
>once|TRBD2|TRBJ2-2|TRBV9
TGTGCCAGCAGCGTCTTAGCGGGAGGGAACACCGGGGAGCTGTTTTTT
CASSVLAGGNTGELFF
>-|TRBD1|TRBJ1-3|TRBV6-6
TGTGCCGGAGGGACAGTGCCAGGAAACACCATATATTTT
CAGGTVPGNTIYF
>-|TRBD1|TRBJ1-1|TRBV10-3
TGTGCCACCCTGGGAGGGGGCATGAACACTGAAGCTTTCTTT
CATLGGGMNTEAFF
>-|-|TRBJ1-1|TRBV2
TGTGCCAGTGTGAGAGTGAACACTGAAGCTTTCTTT
CASVRVNTEAFF
>-|-|TRBJ2-2|TRBV10-3
TGTGCCATCAGGGGAGGGGGCGACACCGGGGAGCTGTTTTTT
CAIRGGGDTGELFF
>-|TRBD1|TRBJ2-1|TRBV28
TGTGCCAGCAGTTCCGGGACAGGGGGTAATGAGCAGTTCTTC
CASSSGTGGNEQFF
>-|-|TRBJ2-2|TRBV6-1
TGTGCCAGCAGTTCCCAGGGAGGAGCCGGGGAGCTGTTTTTT
CASSSQGGAGELFF
>-|TRBD2|TRBJ2-5|TRBV6-5
TGTGCCAGCAGTTCCCTCTCTAGCGGGAGACCAGAGACCCAGTACTTC
CASSSLSSGRPETQYF
>-|-|TRBJ1-2|TRBV20-1
TGCAGTGCCTGGCGGGGGCCTGGCTACACCTTC
CSAWRGPGYTF
>once|-|TRBJ1-4|TRBV28
TGTGCCAGCACCCGCCTGAACTCTAATGAAAAACTGTTTTTT
CASTRLNSNEKLFF
>-|-|TRBJ2-5|TRBV6-6
TGTGCCAGCAGTTACTCGACTCTCCAAGAGACCCAGTACTTC
CASSYSTLQETQYF
>-|TRBD2|TRBJ2-2|TRBV4-1
TGCGCCAGCAGCCAAGAGACTAGCGGGGGGCCGGGGGAGCTGTTTTTT
CASSQETSGGPGELFF
>-|TRBD2|TRBJ2-3|TRBV6-1
TGTGCCAGCAGTGATAGGGGAGGGGCACAGGATACGCAGTATTTT
CASSDRGGAQDTQYF
>-|TRBD1|TRBJ2-7|TRBV9
TGTGCCAGCAACCCGAGGGGGCACCCGGGAGAGCAGTACTTC
CASNPRGHPGEQYF
>-|-|TRBJ2-2|TRBV4-3
TGCGCCAGCAGCCAAGATCCTCCAACGACTGTTACCGTGGACACCGGGGAGCTGTTTTTT
CASSQDPPTTVTVDTGELFF
>-|-|TRBJ1-2|TRBV28
TGTGCCAGTTTCGTATTGGGGGGCTACACCTTC
CASFVLGGYTF
>-|TRBD1|TRBJ1-6|TRBV6-6
TGTGCCAGCAGTTTCCTTGGGACAGCTACTTCACCCCTCCACTTT
CASSFLGTATSPLHF
>-|-|TRBJ2-7|TRBV6-6
TGTGCCAGCAGTCAAACCCCCGGCTACGAGCAGTACTTC
CASSQTPGYEQYF
>-|-|TRBJ1-5|TRBV6-5
TGTGCCAGCAGTTATGGTGGGAATCAGCCCCAGCATTTT
CASSYGGNQPQHF
>-|-|TRBJ2-2|TRBV7-7
TGTGCTAGCCTAGCCGGGGCTACCGGGGAGCTGTTTTTT
CASLAGATGELFF
>-|TRBD1|TRBJ2-7|TRBV6-6
TGTGCCAGCAGTCAAACTCCGGGACAGGCCATCGAGCAGTACTTC
CASSQTPGQAIEQYF
>-|-|TRBJ2-7|TRBV7-6
TGTGCCAGCAGCTTTCCAGGGACGGGCGAGCAGTACTTC
CASSFPGTGEQYF
>-|-|TRBJ1-6|TRBV2
TGTGCCAGCAGTGAGGGGGGCTACAGTTCACCCCTCCACTTT
CASSEGGYSSPLHF
>-|-|TRBJ2-1|TRBV6-1
TGTGCCAGCAGTGATTCCCCGGGGGCGGTCTACAATGAGCAGTTCTTC
CASSDSPGAVYNEQFF
>-|TRBD1|TRBJ2-3|TRBV2
TGTGCCAGCACCCGACAGGGATTAGGAAACACAGATACGCAGTATTTT
CASTRQGLGNTDTQYF
>-|-|TRBJ2-1|TRBV6-1
TGTGCCAGCAACGGTAGGGCGGGCGGCAACAATGAGCAGTTCTTC
CASNGRAGGNNEQFF
>-|TRBD1|TRBJ2-5|TRBV4-1
TGCGCCAGCAGCCAAGATCCGCAGGGGGTAGGAGAGACCCAGTACTTC
CASSQDPQGVGETQYF
>-|TRBD1|TRBJ2-7|TRBV19
TGTGCCAGTAGTATCGACAGGGTGAGGGAGCAGTACTTC
CASSIDRVREQYF
>-|-|TRBJ1-5|TRBV28
TGTGCCAGCGGTACAGCCAACAATCAGCCCCAGCATTTT
CASGTANNQPQHF
>-|-|TRBJ2-1|TRBV10-1
TGCGCCAGCAGTCCCGGGACCCGGAATGAGCAGTTCTTC
CASSPGTRNEQFF
>-|TRBD2|TRBJ2-1|TRBV5-6
TGTGCCAGCACCCCCGAATGGAGCGGGGGGGCCCATGAGCAGTTCTTC
CASTPEWSGGAHEQFF
>-|-|TRBJ2-7|TRBV7-2
TGTGCCAGCAGAAAAGACAGGGCTAGCGGGCCATACGAGCAGTACTTC
CASRKDRASGPYEQYF
>-|TRBD1|TRBJ2-5|TRBV18
TGTGCCAGCTCACCAGGAGCAGGGGGCCGAGAGACCCAGTACTTC
CASSPGAGGRETQYF
>-|-|TRBJ1-2|TRBV6-5
TGTGCCAGCAGTTACTCCCCCGATAACTATGGCTACACCTTC
CASSYSPDNYGYTF
>-|TRBD1|TRBJ2-3|TRBV5-1
TGCGCCAGCAGCTTGGGTACAGGGGGCGCCTCAGATACGCAGTATTTT
CASSLGTGGASDTQYF
>-|-|TRBJ1-1|TRBV18
TGTGCCAGCTCACTAACAGAGTCTTCTGAAGCTTTCTTT
CASSLTESSEAFF
>-|-|TRBJ1-6|TRBV14
TGTGCCAGCAGCCAAGAGTTTAGGCCCCTCCACTTT
CASSQEFRPLHF
>-|TRBD1|TRBJ1-1|TRBV4-1
TGCGCCAGCAGCCGAAAGGGGGCTTCGGCCACTGAAGCTTTCTTT
CASSRKGASATEAFF